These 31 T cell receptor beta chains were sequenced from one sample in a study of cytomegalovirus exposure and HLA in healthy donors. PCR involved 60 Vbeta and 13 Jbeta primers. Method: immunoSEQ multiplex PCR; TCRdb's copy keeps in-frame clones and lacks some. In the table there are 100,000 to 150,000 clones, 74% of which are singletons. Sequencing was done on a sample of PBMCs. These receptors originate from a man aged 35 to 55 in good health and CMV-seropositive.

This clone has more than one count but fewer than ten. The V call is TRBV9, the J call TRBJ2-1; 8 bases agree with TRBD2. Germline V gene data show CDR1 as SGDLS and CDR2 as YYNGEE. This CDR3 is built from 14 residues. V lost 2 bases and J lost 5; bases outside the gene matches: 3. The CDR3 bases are TGTGCCAGCAGCGTGGCGGGAGGTGACAATGAGCAGTTCTTC. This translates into CASSVAGGDNEQFF.

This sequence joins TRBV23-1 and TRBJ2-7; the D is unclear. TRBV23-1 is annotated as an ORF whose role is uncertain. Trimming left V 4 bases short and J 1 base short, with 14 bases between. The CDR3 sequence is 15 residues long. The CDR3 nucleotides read TGCGCCAGCAGTCTCCAAAGGAACAGATCCTACGAGCAGTACTTC. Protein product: CASSLQRNRSYEQYF.

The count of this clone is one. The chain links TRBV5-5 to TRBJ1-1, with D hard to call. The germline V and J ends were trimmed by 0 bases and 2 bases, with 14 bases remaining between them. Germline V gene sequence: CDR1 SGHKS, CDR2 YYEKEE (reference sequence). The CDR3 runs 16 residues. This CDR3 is CASSLGGAFSNTEAFF. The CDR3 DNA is TGTGCCAGCAGCTTGGGGGGAGCTTTCTCCAACACTGAAGCTTTCTTT. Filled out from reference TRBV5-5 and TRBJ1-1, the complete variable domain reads DAGVTQSPTHLIKTRGQQVTLRCSPISGHKSVSWYQQVLGQGPQFIFQYYEKEERGRGNFPDRFSARQFPNYSSELNVNALLLGDSALYLCASSLGGAFSNTEAFFGQGTRLTVV.

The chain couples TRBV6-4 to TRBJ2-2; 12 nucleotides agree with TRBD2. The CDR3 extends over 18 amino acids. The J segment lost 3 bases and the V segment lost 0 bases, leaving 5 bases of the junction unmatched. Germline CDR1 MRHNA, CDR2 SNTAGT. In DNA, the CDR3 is TGTGCCAGCAGTGACTCGTCTCTAGCGGGAGGGGACACCGGGGAGCTGTTTTTT. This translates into CASSDSSLAGGDTGELFF.

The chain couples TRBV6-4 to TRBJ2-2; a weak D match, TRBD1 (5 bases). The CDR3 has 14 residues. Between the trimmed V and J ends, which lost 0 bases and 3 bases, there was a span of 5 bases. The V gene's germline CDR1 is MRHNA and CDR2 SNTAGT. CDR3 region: CASSDSGDTGELFF. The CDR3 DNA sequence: TGTGCCAGCAGTGACTCAGGGGACACCGGGGAGCTGTTTTTT.

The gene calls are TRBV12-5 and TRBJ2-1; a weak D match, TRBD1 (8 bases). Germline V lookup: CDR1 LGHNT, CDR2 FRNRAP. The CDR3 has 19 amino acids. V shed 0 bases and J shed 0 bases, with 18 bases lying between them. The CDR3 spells CASGLVSGTGRLSYNEQFF. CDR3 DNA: TGTGCTAGTGGTTTGGTAAGCGGGACAGGCCGACTCTCCTACAATGAGCAGTTCTTC.

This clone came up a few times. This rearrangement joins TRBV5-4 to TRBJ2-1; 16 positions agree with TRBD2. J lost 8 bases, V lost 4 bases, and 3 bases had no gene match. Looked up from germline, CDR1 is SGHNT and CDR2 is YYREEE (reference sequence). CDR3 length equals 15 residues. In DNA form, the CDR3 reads TGTGCCAGCAGCATGGGACTAGCGGGAGGGGATGAGCAGTTCTTC. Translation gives CASSMGLAGGDEQFF.

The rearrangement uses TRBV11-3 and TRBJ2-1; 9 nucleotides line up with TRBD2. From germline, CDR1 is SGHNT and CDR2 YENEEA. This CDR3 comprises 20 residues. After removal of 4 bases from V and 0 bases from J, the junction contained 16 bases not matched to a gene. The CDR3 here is CASSSPSRGGRKSSYNEQFF. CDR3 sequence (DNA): TGTGCCAGCAGCTCCCCATCGCGGGGGGGCAGGAAGAGCTCCTACAATGAGCAGTTCTTC.

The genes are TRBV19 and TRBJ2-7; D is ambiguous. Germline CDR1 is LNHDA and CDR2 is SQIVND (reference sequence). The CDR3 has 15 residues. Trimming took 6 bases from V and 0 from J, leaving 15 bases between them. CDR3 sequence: CASSPAGEASYEQYF. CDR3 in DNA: TGTGCCAGTAGCCCGGCAGGTGAAGCCTCCTACGAGCAGTACTTC.

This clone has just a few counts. The CDR3 sequence: CASRETGGQPQHF. CDR3 in DNA: TGTGCCAGCAGAGAGACAGGGGGACAGCCCCAGCATTTT. The chain couples TRBV2 to TRBJ1-5; TRBD1 matches 9 bases. This CDR3 has 13 amino acids. V lost 6 bases, J lost 7 bases, and 4 bases stayed unmatched. Germline CDR1 and CDR2: SNHLY and FYNNEI.

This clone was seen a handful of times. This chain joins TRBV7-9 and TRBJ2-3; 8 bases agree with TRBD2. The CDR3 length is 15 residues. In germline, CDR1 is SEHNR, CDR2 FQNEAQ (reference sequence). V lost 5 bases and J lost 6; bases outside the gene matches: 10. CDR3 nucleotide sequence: TGTGCCAGCAGCCCGGGACTAGAGGGTGGGGATACGCAGTATTTT. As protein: CASSPGLEGGDTQYF.

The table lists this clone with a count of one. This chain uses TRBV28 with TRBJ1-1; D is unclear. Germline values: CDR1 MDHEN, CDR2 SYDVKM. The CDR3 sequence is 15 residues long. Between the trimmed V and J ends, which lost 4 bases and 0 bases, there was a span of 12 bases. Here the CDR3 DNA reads TGTGCCAGCAGTTCCCCGGGGATTATGAACACTGAAGCTTTCTTT. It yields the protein CASSSPGIMNTEAFF. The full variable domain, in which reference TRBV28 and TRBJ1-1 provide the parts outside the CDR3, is DVKVTQSSRYLVKRTGEKVFLECVQDMDHENMFWYRQDPGLGLRLIYFSYDVKMKEKGDIPEGYSVSREKKERFSLILESASTNQTSMYLCASSSPGIMNTEAFFGQGTRLTVV.

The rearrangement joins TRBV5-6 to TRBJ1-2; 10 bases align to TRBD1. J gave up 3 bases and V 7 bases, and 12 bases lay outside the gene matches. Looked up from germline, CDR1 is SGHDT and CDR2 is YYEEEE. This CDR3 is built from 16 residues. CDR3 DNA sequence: TGTGCCAGCCGGCGGACAGGGGGAAGGATTGACTATGGCTACACCTTC. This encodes CASRRTGGRIDYGYTF. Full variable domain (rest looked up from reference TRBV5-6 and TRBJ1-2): DAGVTQSPTHLIKTRGQQVTLRCSPKSGHDTVSWYQQALGQGPQFIFQYYEEEERQRGNFPDRFSGHQFPNYSSELNVNALLLGDSALYLCASRRTGGRIDYGYTFGSGTRLTVV.

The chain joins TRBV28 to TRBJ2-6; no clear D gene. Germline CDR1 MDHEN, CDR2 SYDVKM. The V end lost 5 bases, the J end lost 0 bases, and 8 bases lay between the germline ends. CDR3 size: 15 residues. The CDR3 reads CASSPPYSGANVLTF. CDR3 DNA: TGTGCCAGCAGTCCCCCTTACTCTGGGGCCAACGTCCTGACTTTC.

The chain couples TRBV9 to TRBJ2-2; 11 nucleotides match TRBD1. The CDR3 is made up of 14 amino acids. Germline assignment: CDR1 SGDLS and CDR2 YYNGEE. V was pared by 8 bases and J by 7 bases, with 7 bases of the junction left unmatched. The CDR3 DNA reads TGTGCCAGTAGGACAGGGGGCGCCGACGGGGAGCTGTTTTTT. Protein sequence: CASRTGGADGELFF.

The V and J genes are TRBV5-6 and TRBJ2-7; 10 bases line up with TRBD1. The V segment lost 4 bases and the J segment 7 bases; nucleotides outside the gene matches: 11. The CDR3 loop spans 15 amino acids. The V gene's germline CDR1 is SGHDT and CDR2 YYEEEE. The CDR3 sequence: CASSPPGQGTGEQYF. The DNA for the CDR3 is TGTGCCAGCAGCCCCCCGGGACAGGGGACGGGGGAGCAGTACTTC.

In DNA, the CDR3 is TGTGCCTGGAGTGTGGGAGGACTACCCTCCTACGAGCAGTACTTC. Its translation: CAWSVGGLPSYEQYF. This chain joins TRBV30 and TRBJ2-7; tentative D call: TRBD2 (6 bases). Trimming pared 0 bases from V and 0 bases from J, leaving 12 bases between. This CDR3 spans 15 amino acids. Germline V CDR1 and CDR2: GTSNPN, SVGIG (reference sequence).

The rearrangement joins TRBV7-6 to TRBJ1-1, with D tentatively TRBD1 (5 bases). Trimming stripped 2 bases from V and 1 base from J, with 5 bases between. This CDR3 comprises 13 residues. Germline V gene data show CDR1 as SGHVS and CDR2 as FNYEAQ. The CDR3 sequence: CASSLQGNTEAFF. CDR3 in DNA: TGTGCCAGCAGCTTACAGGGGAACACTGAAGCTTTCTTT. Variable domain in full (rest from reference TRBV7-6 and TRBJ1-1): GAGVSQSPRYKVTKRGQDVALRCDPISGHVSLYWYRQALGQGPEFLTYFNYEAQQDKSGLPNDRFSAERPEGSISTLTIQRTEQRDSAMYRCASSLQGNTEAFFGQGTRLTVV.

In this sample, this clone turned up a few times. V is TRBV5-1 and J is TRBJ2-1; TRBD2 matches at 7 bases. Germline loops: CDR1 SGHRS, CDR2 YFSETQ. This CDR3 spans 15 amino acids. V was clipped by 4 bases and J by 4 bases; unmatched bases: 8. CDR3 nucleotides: TGCGCCAGCAGCCAAGGGACTACCCCGTACAATGAGCAGTTCTTC. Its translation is CASSQGTTPYNEQFF.

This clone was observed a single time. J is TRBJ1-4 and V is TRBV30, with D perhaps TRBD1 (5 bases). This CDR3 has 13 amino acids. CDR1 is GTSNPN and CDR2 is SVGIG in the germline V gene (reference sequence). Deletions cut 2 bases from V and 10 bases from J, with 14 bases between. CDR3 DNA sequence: TGTGCCTGGAGTTGGCAGGGTAAATCAAAACTGTTTTTT. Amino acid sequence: CAWSWQGKSKLFF.

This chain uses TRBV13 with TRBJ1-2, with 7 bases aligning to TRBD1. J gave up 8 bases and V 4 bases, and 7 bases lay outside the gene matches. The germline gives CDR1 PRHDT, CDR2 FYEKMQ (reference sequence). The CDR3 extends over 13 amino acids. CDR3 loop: CASSYDRDRGYTF. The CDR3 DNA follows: TGTGCCAGCAGCTATGACAGGGACCGGGGCTACACCTTC.

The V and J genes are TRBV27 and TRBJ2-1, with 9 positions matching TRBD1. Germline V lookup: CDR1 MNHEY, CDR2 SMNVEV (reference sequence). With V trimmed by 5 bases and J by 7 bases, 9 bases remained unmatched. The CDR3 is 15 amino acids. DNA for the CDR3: TGTGCCAGCAGTCTAAGGGACAGGGAGGGGAATGAGCAGTTCTTC. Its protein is CASSLRDREGNEQFF.

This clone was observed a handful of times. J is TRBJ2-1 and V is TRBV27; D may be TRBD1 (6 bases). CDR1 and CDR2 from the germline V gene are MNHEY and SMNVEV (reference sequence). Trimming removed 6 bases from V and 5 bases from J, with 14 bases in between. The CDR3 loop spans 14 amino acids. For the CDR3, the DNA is TGTGCCAGCAGAAGGGACACTTTAAACAATGAGCAGTTCTTC. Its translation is CASRRDTLNNEQFF.

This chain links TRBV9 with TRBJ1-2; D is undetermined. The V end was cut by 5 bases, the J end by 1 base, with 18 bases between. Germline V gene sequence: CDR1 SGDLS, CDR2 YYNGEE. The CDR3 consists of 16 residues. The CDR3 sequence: CASSTEGGIFNYGYTF. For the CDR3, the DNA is TGTGCCAGCAGTACTGAGGGAGGGATCTTTAACTATGGCTACACCTTC.

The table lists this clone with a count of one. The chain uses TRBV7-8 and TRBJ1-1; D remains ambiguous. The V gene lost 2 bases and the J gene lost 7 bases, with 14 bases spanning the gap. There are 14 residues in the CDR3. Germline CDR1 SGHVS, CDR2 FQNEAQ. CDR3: CASSLILGPYEAFF. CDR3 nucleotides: TGTGCCAGCAGCTTAATATTGGGCCCCTATGAAGCTTTCTTT.

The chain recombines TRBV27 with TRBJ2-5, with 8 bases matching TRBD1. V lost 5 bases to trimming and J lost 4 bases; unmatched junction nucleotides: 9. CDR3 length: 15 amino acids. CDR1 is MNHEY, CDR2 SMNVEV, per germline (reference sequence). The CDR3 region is CASSPRWTGRETQYF. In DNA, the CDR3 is TGTGCCAGCAGTCCCAGATGGACAGGGAGAGAGACCCAGTACTTC.

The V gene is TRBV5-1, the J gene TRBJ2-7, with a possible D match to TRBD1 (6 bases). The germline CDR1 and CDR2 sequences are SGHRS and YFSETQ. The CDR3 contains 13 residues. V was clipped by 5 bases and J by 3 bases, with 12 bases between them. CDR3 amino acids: CASRDSMFYEQYF. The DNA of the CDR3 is TGCGCCAGCAGGGACAGTATGTTCTACGAGCAGTACTTC.

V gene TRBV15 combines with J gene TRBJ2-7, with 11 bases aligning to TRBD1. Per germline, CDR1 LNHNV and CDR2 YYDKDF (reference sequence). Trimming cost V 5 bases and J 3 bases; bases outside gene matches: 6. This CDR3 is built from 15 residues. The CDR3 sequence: CATSAPGQGGYEQYF. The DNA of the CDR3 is TGTGCCACCAGCGCCCCGGGACAGGGGGGCTACGAGCAGTACTTC.

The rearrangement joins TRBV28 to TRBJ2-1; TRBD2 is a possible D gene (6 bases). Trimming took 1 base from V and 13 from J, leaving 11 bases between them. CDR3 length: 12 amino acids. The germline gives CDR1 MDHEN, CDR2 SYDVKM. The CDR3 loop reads CASSLSGTQQFF. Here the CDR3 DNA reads TGTGCCAGCAGTTTATCCGGGACTCAACAGTTCTTC.

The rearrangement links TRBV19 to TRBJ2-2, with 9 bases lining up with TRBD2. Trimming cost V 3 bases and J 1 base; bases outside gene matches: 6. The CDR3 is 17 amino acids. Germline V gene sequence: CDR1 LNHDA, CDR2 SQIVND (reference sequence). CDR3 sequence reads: CASSIGAGGLNTGELFF. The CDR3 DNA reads TGTGCCAGTAGTATCGGAGCGGGAGGCCTGAACACCGGGGAGCTGTTTTTT. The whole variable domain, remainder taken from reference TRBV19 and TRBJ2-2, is DGGITQSPKYLFRKEGQNVTLSCEQNLNHDAMYWYRQDPGQGLRLIYYSQIVNDFQKGDIAEGYSVSREKKESFPLTVTSAQKNPTAFYLCASSIGAGGLNTGELFFGEGSRLTVL.

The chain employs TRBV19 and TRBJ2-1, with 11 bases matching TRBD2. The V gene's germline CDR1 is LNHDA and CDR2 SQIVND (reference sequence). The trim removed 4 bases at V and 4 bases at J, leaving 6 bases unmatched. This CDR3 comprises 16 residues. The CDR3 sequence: CASSNPGTSGYNEQFF. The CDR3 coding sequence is TGTGCCAGTAGTAACCCCGGGACTAGCGGTTACAATGAGCAGTTCTTC.